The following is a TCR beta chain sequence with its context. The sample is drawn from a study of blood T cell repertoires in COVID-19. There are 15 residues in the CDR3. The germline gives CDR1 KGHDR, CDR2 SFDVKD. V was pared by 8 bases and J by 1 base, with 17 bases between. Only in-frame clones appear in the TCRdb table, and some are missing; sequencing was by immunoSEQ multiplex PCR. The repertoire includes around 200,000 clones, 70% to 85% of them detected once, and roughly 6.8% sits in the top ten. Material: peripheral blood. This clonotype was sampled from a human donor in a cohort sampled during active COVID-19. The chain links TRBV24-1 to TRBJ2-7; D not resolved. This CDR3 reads CATTRRQRGSYEQYF. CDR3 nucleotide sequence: TGTGCCACCACCCGACGGCAGCGAGGTTCCTACGAGCAGTACTTC.